One and the same sample provided the 24 T cell receptor beta chains below, sequenced in a study of identical twins. TCRdb re-called the 5' RACE reads through MiXCR, storing one row per CDR3 protein. This sample yields hundreds of thousands of distinct CDR3 sequences, of which 8.5% to 9% are seen a single time; roughly 0.9% belongs to the top ten. These records were also assigned to another study, of yellow fever vaccine responses in identical twins.

The sample taken for sequencing was PBMCs. Receptor source: a woman younger than 35 in good health.

This clonotype has ten or more counts. The rearrangement links TRBV19 to TRBJ2-1; D is unresolved. The CDR3 is 13 residues long. Per the germline V gene, CDR1 is LNHDA and CDR2 is SQIVND (reference sequence). V dropped 7 bases and J dropped 13 bases, with 20 bases sitting between them. The CDR3 DNA reads TGTGCCAGTACGCAACCCCCCCTGGTCTTCCAGTTCTTC. It specifies CASTQPPLVFQFF.

This clonotype was seen repeatedly, ten times or more. The J gene is TRBJ1-1, the V gene TRBV14; D gene unclear. With 1 base removed from V and 0 bases from J, the gap between germline ends came to 6 bases. The germline V gene has CDR1 SGHDN and CDR2 FVKESK. CDR3 length: 14 amino acids. The CDR3 bases are TGTGCCAGCAGCCAAGGGAAGATGAACACTGAAGCTTTCTTT. Translated: CASSQGKMNTEAFF.

This clonotype appeared many times. This chain links TRBV20-1 with TRBJ1-1; a weak D match, TRBD1 (5 bases). The CDR3 covers 15 residues. Germline V gene data show CDR1 as DFQATT and CDR2 as SNEGSKA (reference sequence). V was trimmed by 6 bases and J by 4 bases, leaving 21 bases between them. CDR3 residues: CSAPSSGQRLTEAFF. CDR3 nucleotide sequence: TGCAGTGCCCCGTCCTCAGGACAAAGGCTCACTGAAGCTTTCTTT.

This clonotype showed up many times. The chain couples TRBV24-1 to TRBJ2-1; 7 nucleotides match TRBD1. The CDR3 is 17 residues long. From germline, CDR1 is KGHDR and CDR2 SFDVKD. The junction had 9 bases not matched to a gene; V was cut back by 5 bases and J by 0 bases. CDR3 nucleotides: TGTGCCACCAGTGCCCCACCACAGGGGAACTCCTACAATGAGCAGTTCTTC. Encoded protein: CATSAPPQGNSYNEQFF.

The V call is TRBV6-5, the J call TRBJ2-3; D perhaps matches TRBD2 (5 bases). Trimming took 4 bases from V and 3 from J, leaving 11 bases between them. Per the germline V gene, CDR1 is MNHEY and CDR2 is SVGAGI. The CDR3 length is 14 residues. The CDR3 is CASSWSGKTDTQYF. The CDR3 coding sequence is TGTGCCAGCAGTTGGTCGGGAAAAACAGATACGCAGTATTTT.

This clonotype turned up a few times. Here the CDR3 DNA reads TGTGCCAGCAGCGGGTATAGGACAGGGACGGTCGGGGAAAAACTGTTTTTT. Amino acid sequence: CASSGYRTGTVGEKLFF. This sequence joins TRBV7-9 and TRBJ1-4; 8 positions agree with TRBD1. CDR1 is SEHNR, CDR2 FQNEAQ, per germline (reference sequence). V shed 5 bases, J shed 8 bases, and the junction held 16 bases outside the gene matches. The CDR3 covers 17 residues.

This clonotype appeared many times. The J gene is TRBJ2-7, the V gene TRBV28, with TRBD2 as a possible D gene (6 bases). The length of the CDR3 is 14 residues. V lost 5 bases and J 3 bases, leaving 14 bases between the germline ends. From germline, CDR1 is MDHEN and CDR2 SYDVKM. In DNA, the CDR3 is TGTGCCAGCAGTCCGGCAGGAGGGAACTACGAGCAGTACTTC. Its translation is CASSPAGGNYEQYF. Based on the CDR3 plus reference TRBV28 and TRBJ2-7, the full variable domain is DVKVTQSSRYLVKRTGEKVFLECVQDMDHENMFWYRQDPGLGLRLIYFSYDVKMKEKGDIPEGYSVSREKKERFSLILESASTNQTSMYLCASSPAGGNYEQYFGPGTRLTVT.

J is TRBJ2-6 and V is TRBV4-3; tentative D call: TRBD2 (5 bases). Germline CDR1 and CDR2: LGHNA and YSLEER. V dropped 2 bases and J dropped 15 bases, with 14 bases sitting between them. The CDR3 has 13 residues. CDR3 protein: CASSQSTGSGLTF. CDR3 in DNA: TGCGCCAGCAGCCAATCAACGGGGAGCGGCCTGACTTTC.

The V gene is TRBV27, the J gene TRBJ2-7; D unresolved. The CDR3 loop spans 13 amino acids. Germline V gives CDR1 MNHEY, CDR2 SMNVEV (reference sequence). The germline V and J ends were trimmed by 8 bases and 0 bases, with 11 bases remaining between them. CDR3 nucleotide sequence: TGTGCCAGCGGTCTCAAAGCCTCCTACGAGCAGTACTTC. Protein sequence: CASGLKASYEQYF.

This clonotype was observed a handful of times. The chain links TRBV6-2 or TRBV6-3 to TRBJ2-6; D may be TRBD1 or TRBD2 (5 bases each). Germline CDR1 is MNHEY and CDR2 is SVGEGT. The CDR3 extends over 17 amino acids. The V and J ends lost 6 bases and 4 bases respectively, with 19 bases between them. For the CDR3, the DNA is TGTGCCAGCAGCCGGTCGACGGGACCTCTGGGGGCCAACGTCCTGACTTTC. Translation gives CASSRSTGPLGANVLTF.

This clonotype was recorded many times. This chain joins TRBV29-1 and TRBJ2-7; TRBD2 might be the D (6 bases). The V gene's germline CDR1 is SQVTM and CDR2 ANQGSEA. The CDR3 is 13 amino acids. V was cut by 4 bases and J by 0 bases, with 10 bases left in between. The CDR3 spells CSVVSGRSYEQYF. In nucleotides, the CDR3 is TGCAGCGTTGTTAGCGGACGCTCCTACGAGCAGTACTTC.

The V and J genes are TRBV5-6 and TRBJ2-1, with 12 bases fitting TRBD2. The V gene end was trimmed by 4 bases and the J gene end by 6 bases; junction bases not matched to a gene: 5. The CDR3 runs 15 residues. Germline V CDR1 and CDR2: SGHDT, YYEEEE. The CDR3 is CASSPRTSGINEQFF. As DNA, the CDR3 is TGTGCCAGCAGCCCGCGGACTAGCGGGATCAATGAGCAGTTCTTC.

The rearrangement links TRBV6-6 to TRBJ1-2; D unresolved. The CDR3 loop spans 12 amino acids. Trimming removed 8 bases from V and 6 bases from J, with 13 bases in between. From germline, CDR1 is MNHNY and CDR2 SVGAGI (reference sequence). This CDR3 is CASESLQDGYTF. The CDR3 nucleotides are TGTGCCAGCGAAAGCCTTCAAGATGGCTACACCTTC.

This chain links TRBV9 with TRBJ2-5; D is unresolved. The CDR3 covers 12 residues. V lost 3 bases and J lost 5, with 8 bases in between. From germline, CDR1 is SGDLS and CDR2 YYNGEE. The CDR3 here is CASSAELETQYF. The CDR3 nucleotides are TGTGCCAGCAGCGCCGAGCTGGAGACCCAGTACTTC.

This clonotype was recorded at least ten times. CDR3 amino acids: CASSQTESSYEQYF. CDR3 nucleotides: TGCGCCAGCAGCCAGACAGAGAGCTCCTACGAGCAGTACTTC. The chain joins TRBV4-1 to TRBJ2-7; the D gene is possibly TRBD1 (5 bases). Per the germline V gene, CDR1 is MGHRA and CDR2 is YSYEKL. V lost 3 bases and J 0 bases, leaving 9 bases between the germline ends. This CDR3 comprises 14 residues.

This clonotype appeared a few times. The chain employs TRBV12-3 or TRBV12-4 and TRBJ2-3, with a weak D call TRBD1 (6 bases). The CDR3 sequence is 15 residues long. Trimming removed 5 bases from V and 0 bases from J, with 12 bases in between. The CDR3 protein is CASSIGQSSTDTQYF. The CDR3 bases are TGTGCCAGCAGTATCGGACAGTCTAGCACAGATACGCAGTATTTT.

The V gene is TRBV28, the J gene TRBJ1-1, with D perhaps TRBD1 (6 bases). The CDR3 has 15 amino acids. Trimming took 1 base from V and 5 from J, leaving 14 bases between them. Germline CDR1 is MDHEN and CDR2 is SYDVKM. CDR3 DNA: TGTGCCAGCAGTTTATTGCTGGGGGCGTTGACTGAAGCTTTCTTT. Its translation is CASSLLLGALTEAFF.

This clonotype was recorded at least ten times. The chain couples TRBV5-1 to TRBJ1-4, with no clear D. Germline CDR1 reads SGHRS; CDR2 reads YFSETQ. Trimming stripped 4 bases from V and 7 bases from J, with 11 bases between. CDR3 length: 13 residues. The CDR3 DNA is TGCGCCAGCAGCCCGGAAAGAGGTGAAAAACTGTTTTTT. Amino acids: CASSPERGEKLFF.

This clonotype was seen only a few times. This chain joins TRBV5-1 and TRBJ2-2; TRBD1 might be the D (5 bases). Germline lookup yields CDR1 SGHRS and CDR2 YFSETQ. V dropped 9 bases and J dropped 1 base, with 16 bases sitting between them. This CDR3 is built from 15 residues. CDR3: CATAPSDRNTGELFF. CDR3 in DNA: TGCGCCACCGCTCCCTCCGACAGGAACACCGGGGAGCTGTTTTTT.

This clonotype has at least ten counts. This chain uses TRBV28 with TRBJ2-7; 13 bases line up with TRBD2. This CDR3 has 18 amino acids. Looked up from germline, CDR1 is MDHEN and CDR2 is SYDVKM. The V and J ends lost 5 bases and 2 bases, in that order; junction bases with no gene match: 12. This chain's CDR3 is CASSPSRKTSGRAYEQYF. Here the CDR3 DNA reads TGTGCCAGCAGTCCAAGTCGCAAAACTAGCGGGAGGGCCTACGAGCAGTACTTC.

This clonotype was recorded a few times. The chain links TRBV20-1 to TRBJ2-7; no definite D call. From germline, CDR1 is DFQATT and CDR2 SNEGSKA (reference sequence). CDR3 length equals 14 residues. V lost 1 base and J 3 bases, leaving 13 bases between the germline ends. CDR3 sequence: CSARVASSFYEQYF. The CDR3 DNA reads TGCAGTGCTAGAGTGGCCAGTTCTTTCTACGAGCAGTACTTC.

The V and J genes are TRBV5-1 and TRBJ1-6, with D possibly matching TRBD1 (6 bases). There are 15 residues in the CDR3. The germline V gene encodes CDR1 SGHRS and CDR2 YFSETQ. V was clipped by 0 bases and J by 5 bases, with 9 bases between them. In DNA form, the CDR3 reads TGCGCCAGCAGCTTGGCAGGGGTCAATAATTCACCCCTCCACTTT. This translates into CASSLAGVNNSPLHF.

This clonotype was counted ten times or more. The genes are TRBV12-3 or TRBV12-4 and TRBJ1-4, with a weak D call TRBD1 (5 bases). The ends were cut back, 4 bases at V and 4 bases at J, with 10 bases in the middle. This CDR3 comprises 14 residues. For the CDR3, the DNA is TGTGCCAGCAGTTCGACAGCTTTTAATGAAAAACTGTTTTTT. This encodes CASSSTAFNEKLFF.

The chain carries TRBV28 and TRBJ2-2, with 12 bases that match TRBD2. Germline CDR1 and CDR2: MDHEN and SYDVKM. CDR3 length: 20 residues. V was pared by 5 bases and J by 3 bases, with 16 bases of the junction left unmatched. This CDR3 reads CASSLPLRLAGGPDTGELFF. CDR3 DNA sequence: TGTGCCAGCAGTCTACCCCTTCGCCTAGCGGGAGGGCCGGACACCGGGGAGCTGTTTTTT.